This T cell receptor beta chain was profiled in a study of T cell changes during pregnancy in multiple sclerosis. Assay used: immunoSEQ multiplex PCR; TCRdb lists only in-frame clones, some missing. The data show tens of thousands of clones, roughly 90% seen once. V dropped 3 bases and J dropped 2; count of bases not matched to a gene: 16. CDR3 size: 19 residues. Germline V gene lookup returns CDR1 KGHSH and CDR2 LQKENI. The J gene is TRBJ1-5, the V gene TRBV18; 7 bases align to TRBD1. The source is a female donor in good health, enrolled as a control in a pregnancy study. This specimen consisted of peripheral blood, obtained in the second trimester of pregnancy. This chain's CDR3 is CASSPTPRQGSMGNQPQHF. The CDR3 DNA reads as TGTGCCAGCTCACCTACGCCGAGACAGGGAAGTATGGGCAATCAGCCCCAGCATTTT.